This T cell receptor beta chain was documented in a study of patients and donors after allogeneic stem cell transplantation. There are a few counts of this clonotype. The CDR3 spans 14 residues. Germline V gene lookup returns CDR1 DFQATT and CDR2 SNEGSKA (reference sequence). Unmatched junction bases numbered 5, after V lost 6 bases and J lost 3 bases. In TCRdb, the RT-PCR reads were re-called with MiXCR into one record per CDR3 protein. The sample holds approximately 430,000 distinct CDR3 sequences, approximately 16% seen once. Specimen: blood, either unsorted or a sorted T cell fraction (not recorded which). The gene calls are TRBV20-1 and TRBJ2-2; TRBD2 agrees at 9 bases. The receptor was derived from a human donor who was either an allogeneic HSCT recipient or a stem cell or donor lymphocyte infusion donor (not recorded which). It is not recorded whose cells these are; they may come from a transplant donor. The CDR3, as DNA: TGCAGTGCAAGACTAGCGGTTCACACCGGGGAGCTGTTTTTT. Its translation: CSARLAVHTGELFF.